This T cell receptor beta chain was sequenced in a study of blood T cell repertoires in COVID-19. Study information: Spain, Italy and the United States supplied samples that represented acute and convalescent COVID-19. From T cells, B-cell-depleted T cells, or PBMCs came the material, which was cDNA or gDNA.

The authors' processing: Reference gene primer amplification in the assay estimated nucleated cell counts. Profiling relied on immunoSEQ multiplex PCR, and the TCRdb table lists in-frame clones only, not all of them. V and J calls and clone size are given by that table; D and trimming were obtained from the DNA. The top ten clones hold approximately 3.5% of a sample with over 50,000 clones, about 90% of them seen once. The CDR3 has 17 residues. V gave up 1 base and J gave up 4 bases; unmatched junction bases: 9. Looked up from germline, CDR1 is LGHNA and CDR2 is YNFKEQ. The source is a human donor in a cohort sampled during active COVID-19. The chain has TRBV4-2 and TRBJ1-4; TRBD1 aligns across 7 bases. The specimen sequenced was peripheral blood. The CDR3 nucleotides read TGTGCCAGCAGCCAAGGGGGAGAGACAGGGCATAATGAAAAACTGTTTTTT. The encoded protein is CASSQGGETGHNEKLFF.